One sample yielded the 24 T cell receptor beta chains listed below, sequenced in a study of human T cells and chemical hapten exposure. TCRdb reanalysed the RACE reads using MiXCR and keeps one entry per CDR3 protein. The sample lists 50,000 to 65,000 distinct CDR3 sequences, roughly 10% occurring once. Described time point: patch test 3, about 24 weeks after DPC sensitization. As for treatment: therapeutic diphenylcyclopropenone sensitization with weekly scalp DPC. Sample: whole blood, taken in connection with sensitization to the hapten diphenylcyclopropenone (DPC). Source of these receptors: a woman between 40 and 55 years old with alopecia areata. Some clones in this sample may be carry-over from other donors' samples.

This clonotype occurred many times. The genes are TRBV5-4 and TRBJ2-2, with D hard to call. The CDR3 is made up of 13 amino acids. V was clipped by 7 bases and J by 2 bases, with 9 bases between them. Germline lookup yields CDR1 SGHNT and CDR2 YYREEE (reference sequence). CDR3 in amino acids: CASENRNTGELFF. The CDR3 DNA sequence: TGTGCCAGCGAAAACCGAAACACCGGGGAGCTGTTTTTT.

In its sample, this clonotype was seen a few times. V usage is TRBV9 and J usage is TRBJ1-1; a weak D match, TRBD1 (5 bases). CDR3 length: 13 amino acids. Germline assignment: CDR1 SGDLS and CDR2 YYNGEE. V lost 0 bases and J 8 bases, leaving 11 bases between the germline ends. The CDR3 nucleotides read TGTGCCAGCAGCGTAGGGGGCCGGACCGAAGCTTTCTTT. It is translated as CASSVGGRTEAFF.

This clonotype was found a few times. The chain has TRBV7-6 and TRBJ2-1; weak D call: TRBD2 (5 bases). The CDR3 spans 14 residues. V was trimmed by 6 bases and J by 3 bases, leaving 12 bases between them. Germline V gives CDR1 SGHVS, CDR2 FNYEAQ. The CDR3 loop is CASSSEGFYNEQFF. The CDR3 DNA follows: TGTGCCAGCAGTTCTGAGGGTTTCTACAATGAGCAGTTCTTC.

This clonotype has just one count. The rearrangement joins TRBV12-3 or TRBV12-4 to TRBJ2-5, with a tentative D call TRBD2 (6 bases). The CDR3 contains 15 residues. The V end was cut by 3 bases, the J end by 3 bases, with 14 bases between. CDR3 in amino acids: CASSFLAGLKETQYF. The CDR3 DNA is TGTGCCAGCAGTTTTTTGGCGGGGCTTAAAGAGACCCAGTACTTC.

The J gene is TRBJ1-1, the V gene TRBV20-1, with TRBD1 as a possible D gene (6 bases). With 1 base removed from V and 10 bases from J, the gap between germline ends came to 19 bases. Germline CDR1 DFQATT, CDR2 SNEGSKA (reference sequence). The CDR3 covers 14 residues. The CDR3 region is CSARATDEGDGAFF. In nucleotides, the CDR3 is TGCAGTGCTAGAGCCACGGATGAGGGGGATGGAGCTTTCTTT.

This clonotype was counted ten times or more. The genes are TRBV20-1 and TRBJ1-5, with D possibly matching TRBD1 (5 bases). The ends were cut back, 6 bases at V and 4 bases at J, with 16 bases in the middle. CDR1 is DFQATT, CDR2 SNEGSKA, per germline (reference sequence). The CDR3 extends over 14 amino acids. In DNA form, the CDR3 reads TGCAGTGCAAACCGGGACGGCAGAAATCAGCCCCAGCATTTT. As protein: CSANRDGRNQPQHF.

In its sample, this clonotype was seen a few times. The chain uses TRBV12-5 and TRBJ1-6; D is ambiguous. Germline values: CDR1 LGHNT, CDR2 FRNRAP. This CDR3 contains 15 residues. V was pared by 3 bases and J by 9 bases, with 15 bases between. The CDR3 DNA sequence: TGTGCTAGTGGTTTAGGTGGAGTCTACGGTTCACCCCTCCACTTT. This codes for CASGLGGVYGSPLHF.

V and J are TRBV6-2 or TRBV6-3 and TRBJ2-1; possibly TRBD1 for D (5 bases). The CDR3 loop spans 16 amino acids. Germline assignment: CDR1 MNHEY and CDR2 SVGEGT. V was trimmed by 0 bases and J by 5 bases, leaving 14 bases between them. CDR3 bases: TGTGCCAGCAGTTACTCGATCTCCCCAGGGAACAATGAGCAGTTCTTC. Translated: CASSYSISPGNNEQFF.

The chain carries TRBV20-1 and TRBJ2-4; D gene unclear. The germline V and J ends were trimmed by 6 bases and 4 bases, with 10 bases remaining between them. This CDR3 spans 12 amino acids. In germline, CDR1 is DFQATT, CDR2 SNEGSKA (reference sequence). This chain's CDR3 is CSALFGKNIQYF. The DNA for the CDR3 is TGCAGTGCCCTTTTCGGAAAAAACATTCAGTACTTC.

This chain uses TRBV11-3 with TRBJ2-2; no firm D call. The germline gives CDR1 SGHNT, CDR2 YENEEA. Trimming took off 3 bases at V and 2 bases at J, with 4 bases between the two ends. The CDR3 is 13 residues long. This CDR3 is CASSFFNTGELFF. CDR3 coding DNA: TGTGCCAGCAGCTTCTTTAACACCGGGGAGCTGTTTTTT.

The chain links TRBV9 to TRBJ2-7; a possible D gene is TRBD2 (5 bases). V was trimmed by 0 bases and J by 0 bases, leaving 16 bases between them. The germline V gene has CDR1 SGDLS and CDR2 YYNGEE. CDR3 size: 17 residues. The CDR3 reads CASSVGSQSGDSYEQYF. CDR3 nucleotides: TGTGCCAGCAGCGTAGGTTCGCAGTCCGGGGACTCCTACGAGCAGTACTTC.

This clonotype was seen at least ten times. The chain has TRBV29-1 and TRBJ1-2; D call uncertain. V was trimmed by 6 bases and J by 3 bases, leaving 11 bases between them. The CDR3 is 12 residues long. Germline CDR1 and CDR2: SQVTM and ANQGSEA. The CDR3 DNA reads TGCAGCGTAGAGACGAACTACTATGGCTACACCTTC. As protein: CSVETNYYGYTF.

This clonotype was seen more than once but under ten times. The chain joins TRBV3-1 to TRBJ2-3, with 8 bases identical to TRBD2. CDR3 size: 14 residues. Losses at the gene ends were 0 bases for V and 9 bases for J; bases not matched to a gene: 5. The V gene's germline CDR1 is LGHDT and CDR2 YNNKEL (reference sequence). The CDR3 DNA is TGTGCCAGCAGCCAAGATAGTAGCGGGACGACGCAGTATTTT. Translation gives CASSQDSSGTTQYF.

The chain links TRBV7-9 to TRBJ1-1, with D possibly TRBD1 on 6 matching bases. Germline V CDR1 and CDR2: SEHNR, FQNEAQ (reference sequence). This CDR3 region has 14 residues. Between the trimmed V and J ends, which lost 5 bases and 3 bases, there was a span of 13 bases. The CDR3 is CASSTQGADTEAFF. The CDR3 DNA is TGTGCCAGCAGCACACAGGGTGCCGACACTGAAGCTTTCTTT.

This clonotype was picked up many times. V and J are TRBV11-2 and TRBJ1-1; 12 bases fit TRBD1. With 4 bases clipped from V and 4 bases from J, the junction kept 1 base outside the gene matches. This CDR3 contains 14 residues. CDR1 and CDR2 from the germline V gene are SGHAT and FQNNGV. The CDR3 loop is CASSWDRGLTEAFF. The CDR3, as DNA: TGTGCCAGCAGCTGGGACAGGGGGCTCACTGAAGCTTTCTTT.

This sequence joins TRBV12-3 or TRBV12-4 and TRBJ1-1; D remains ambiguous. The CDR3 spans 11 residues. Between the trimmed V and J ends, which lost 7 bases and 3 bases, there was a span of 6 bases. The CDR3 loop reads CASTRDTEAFF. The CDR3 DNA sequence: TGTGCCAGCACCCGGGACACTGAAGCTTTCTTT.

This clonotype was counted a few times. The CDR3 region is CSARDRVEGQETQYF. CDR3 DNA sequence: TGCAGTGCTAGAGATCGGGTGGAAGGGCAAGAGACCCAGTACTTC. This chain links TRBV20-1 with TRBJ2-5; D gene uncertain. Per germline, CDR1 DFQATT and CDR2 SNEGSKA (reference sequence). The CDR3 loop spans 15 amino acids. V was shortened by 0 bases and J by 2 bases, with 13 bases between the two germline ends.

There are many counts of this clonotype. The chain is built from TRBV7-6 and TRBJ2-5; D call uncertain. The V and J ends lost 5 bases and 1 base respectively, with 11 bases between them. Germline V lookup: CDR1 SGHVS, CDR2 FNYEAQ. The CDR3 length is 14 residues. The CDR3 region is CASSTRPGQETQYF. Here the CDR3 DNA reads TGTGCCAGCAGCACCCGACCCGGCCAAGAGACCCAGTACTTC. The whole variable domain, remainder taken from reference TRBV7-6 and TRBJ2-5, is GAGVSQSPRYKVTKRGQDVALRCDPISGHVSLYWYRQALGQGPEFLTYFNYEAQQDKSGLPNDRFSAERPEGSISTLTIQRTEQRDSAMYRCASSTRPGQETQYFGPGTRLLVL.

This clonotype showed up many times. The chain recombines TRBV7-8 with TRBJ1-5; the D is unclear. CDR3 length equals 13 residues. With 5 bases removed from V and 7 bases from J, the gap between germline ends came to 12 bases. CDR1 SGHVS and CDR2 FQNEAQ come from the germline V gene. The CDR3 region is CASSPDKGQPQHF. CDR3 DNA: TGTGCCAGCAGCCCCGATAAAGGACAGCCCCAGCATTTT.

This clonotype was found many times. The rearrangement joins TRBV23-1 to TRBJ1-5, with a possible D match to TRBD1 (5 bases). TRBV23-1 is assigned to the ORF class and has an uncertain function. The CDR3 runs 16 residues. Trimming took 8 bases from V and 0 from J, leaving 17 bases between them. CDR3 in amino acids: CASRGDGEYSNQPQHF. The DNA of the CDR3 is TGCGCCAGCCGCGGGGACGGGGAATATAGCAATCAGCCCCAGCATTTT.

This clonotype occurred many times. V is TRBV4-2 and J is TRBJ2-5, with D perhaps TRBD2 (6 bases). Germline V gene data show CDR1 as LGHNA and CDR2 as YNFKEQ. Trimming took off 1 base at V and 2 bases at J, with 11 bases between the two ends. This CDR3 is 15 amino acids long. CDR3 sequence reads: CASSQGDLPQETQYF. In DNA, the CDR3 is TGTGCCAGCAGCCAAGGGGACTTGCCGCAAGAGACCCAGTACTTC.

This clonotype has at least ten counts. The chain has TRBV18 and TRBJ1-2; D might be TRBD1 (5 bases). The CDR3 length is 16 residues. Trimming pared 5 bases from V and 2 bases from J, leaving 18 bases between. The germline V gene has CDR1 KGHSH and CDR2 LQKENI. The CDR3 reads CASSTYRGSPNYGYTF. The CDR3, as DNA: TGTGCCAGCTCAACCTATCGGGGCTCCCCAAACTATGGCTACACCTTC. The entire variable domain, with the rest obtained from reference TRBV18 and TRBJ1-2, is as follows: NAGVMQNPRHLVRRRGQEARLRCSPMKGHSHVYWYRQLPEEGLKFMVYLQKENIIDESGMPKERFSAEFPKEGPSILRIQQVVRGDSAAYFCASSTYRGSPNYGYTFGSGTRLTVV.

This clonotype was counted many times. The chain joins TRBV20-1 to TRBJ1-1, with 8 nucleotides matching TRBD1. The CDR3 consists of 14 residues. The V and J ends lost 1 base and 3 bases, in that order; junction bases with no gene match: 4. The germline CDR1 and CDR2 sequences are DFQATT and SNEGSKA (reference sequence). The CDR3 is CSARGDRWDTEAFF. The CDR3 DNA is TGCAGTGCTAGAGGGGACAGGTGGGACACTGAAGCTTTCTTT.

This clonotype turned up a few times. CDR3 region: CASSLAGQEVYGYTF. The CDR3 region has the DNA TGTGCCAGCAGCTTGGCCGGCCAGGAAGTTTATGGCTACACCTTC. The chain carries TRBV5-6 and TRBJ1-2; D gene ambiguous. The CDR3 contains 15 residues. Trimming took off 0 bases at V and 5 bases at J, with 14 bases between the two ends. The germline V gene has CDR1 SGHDT and CDR2 YYEEEE.